The present T cell receptor beta chain was sequenced within a study of T cell responses to AZD1222 COVID-19 vaccine (dated by TCRdb to 2020 to 2023). For context, the study as a whole: AZD1222 recipients with second doses at about 4 weeks or about 12 weeks were pooled, because spike-specific TCR depth and breadth did not differ between schedules. TCR sequencing was performed for about 250 trial participants, of whom some 200 were given two doses of AZD1222 and roughly 25 were given two doses of MenACWY control vaccine. Trial participants were enrolled by age into 18-55, 56-69 and 70-plus year subgroups, with roughly 160, 29 and 62 TCR-sequenced participants respectively. Here is what the overall study found, with its caveats: Participants were mostly white British and included more females than males, and it was suggested by the authors that clonal diversity may have been underestimated. Epitopes outside the regions mutated in the B.1.351 and B.1.1.7 variants were reportedly recognized by nearly half of the unique spike-specific TCRs. No day 14 peak-response samples were available, so repertoires were characterized only after the peak T cell response. In the small 56-69-year group, the increase in depth fell short of significance, most likely because of low power. CD4 TCRs associated with the vaccine covered the entire spike protein, and the dominant responses were in regions 160-218 and 743-854. Conclusions about previously exposed vaccinees are limited because only six or seven AZD1222 recipients were SARS-CoV-2 seropositive at baseline. A significant rise in spike-specific TCR breadth and depth was observed after two AZD1222 doses relative to day 0 and relative to MenACWY recipients.

According to the germline V gene (reference sequence), CDR1 reads MNHEY and CDR2 reads SMNVEV. The CDR3 goes from the cysteine to the phenylalanine over 15 residues. Kept here is only the CDR3 DNA, which spans 45 bases and is read in frame from base 1. The junction shows trimming of 3 bases on V and 2 bases on J, plus 14 bases between the germline ends. The sample's time point label, in plain terms: baseline before first vaccination. Vaccinee samples were obtained from the UK trials COV001 and COV002, which included a single-blind randomized controlled phase 2/3 trial of AZD1222 (ChAdOx1 nCoV-19) in healthy adults. For TCRbeta chain sequencing, PBMC samples from trial participants were taken at day 0 and at day 28 after the second dose. To note about this clone: There is no known antigen for this receptor. The input lacks base qualities; no much larger clone sits a single base away.

The CDR3 regions of human TCRbeta chains were subjected to immunosequencing. Turning to the authors' computational methods: Repertoire TCRs were checked for matches against a reference library of SARS-CoV-2-specific TCRs that had been generated using the MIRA antigen-specificity platform. Breadth was defined as the fraction of unique TCRs that were SARS-CoV-2-associated, and depth was defined as the fraction of total T cells that were SARS-CoV-2-associated. Using the MIRA data, every spike-specific TCR was mapped to the spike region that the TCR reacted to and assigned to either a CD4 or a CD8 class. Log10-transformed breadth and depth values were compared by one-way ANOVA with Sidak's multiple comparisons tests. What TCRdb holds here is the immuneACCESS table cut down to in-frame rearrangements. Part of the clones is not present; checked against another copy, under half of the missing clones reflect an unresolved V gene, and the others are unexplained. V, J and clone size are taken as reported in that table, and D and trimming were inferred from the DNA itself. This sample lists approximately 160,000 clones; under 95% were detected once. The ten largest clones add up to about 4.4% of the sample.

Here the sequenced sample was peripheral blood, taken on day 0 of AZD1222 vaccination. The chain joins TRBV27 to TRBJ2-7; the best D guess is TRBD1, with 5 bases matching. This receptor was obtained from an adult in good health. The sequence in DNA is TGTGCCAGCAGTTTCCGCGACAGAATAGCCTACGAGCAGTACTTC. Translated, this gives CASSFRDRIAYEQYF.